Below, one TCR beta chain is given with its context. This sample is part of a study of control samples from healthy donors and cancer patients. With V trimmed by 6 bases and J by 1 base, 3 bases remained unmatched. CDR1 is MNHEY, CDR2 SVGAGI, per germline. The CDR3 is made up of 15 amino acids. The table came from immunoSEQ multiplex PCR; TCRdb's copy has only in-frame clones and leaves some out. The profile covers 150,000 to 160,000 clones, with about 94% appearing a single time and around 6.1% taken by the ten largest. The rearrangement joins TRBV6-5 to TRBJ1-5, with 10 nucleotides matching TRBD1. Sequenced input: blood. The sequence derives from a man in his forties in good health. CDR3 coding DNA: TGTGCCAGCAGCCGGGGACAGGGGAGCAATCAGCCCCAGCATTTT. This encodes CASSRGQGSNQPQHF.